This T cell receptor beta chain was found in a study of T cells after yellow fever vaccination. Study findings and constraints: Post-booster reappearance was seen for most primary-vaccination clones (about 96% CD4, 75% to 90% CD8). A faster peak, day 5 versus 15, was reached by the weaker secondary response.

This clonotype appeared many times. No antigen is known for it. CDR3 size: 15 residues. The ends lost 6 bases at V and 5 bases at J; junction bases unmatched: 7. The germline V gene encodes CDR1 MGHDK and CDR2 SYGVNS. Making TCR cDNA involved 5'RACE template switching, which added UMIs and a universal primer site. MiXCR, run by TCRdb on the 5' RACE reads, gives a single entry per CDR3 protein. The table has approximately 120,000 distinct CDR3 sequences, approximately 14% seen once. The clonotype was recovered from a man aged 18 to 30 who received the YFV17D yellow fever vaccine. The chain carries TRBV25-1 and TRBJ2-3; 11 nucleotides align to TRBD2. Here the sequenced sample was CD8+ T cells sorted from PBMCs, taken 5 days after the yellow fever booster vaccination. CDR3 coding DNA: TGTGCCAGCAGCTTAGCGGGGGGGCCGGGAGATACGCAGTATTTT. Translating it yields CASSLAGGPGDTQYF. Full variable domain (remainder filled in from reference TRBV25-1 and TRBJ2-3): EADIYQTPRYLVIGTGKKITLECSQTMGHDKMYWYQQDPGMELHLIHYSYGVNSTEKGDLSSESTVSRIRTEHFPLTLESARPSHTSQYLCASSLAGGPGDTQYFGPGTRLTVL.